The rows below give T cell receptor beta chains drawn from one sample of a study of CD8+ T cells in alopecia areata. Only in-frame clones appear in the TCRdb table, and some are missing; sequencing was by immunoSEQ multiplex PCR. Seen here are some 190,000 clones, 40% to 65% observed once, and the top ten hold 10%. Sequencing was performed on CD8+ T cells sorted from blood, taken around week 54, from a patient treated with tofacitinib. The receptors were gathered from a human donor with alopecia areata. Each CDR3 is given with its conserved first and last residue. The D gene is left open where the match is weak. Where a row states a size, it is once, few, many or the class of an expanded clone; other rows omit it.

size	V	J	D	DNA	CDR3
-	TRBV27	TRBJ1-2	TRBD1	TGTGCCAGCAGTTTTTCCACAGGGGATACTAACTATGGCTACACCTTC	CASSFSTGDTNYGYTF
-	TRBV6-5	TRBJ1-1	-	TGTGCCAGCACACCTTTACAGGGATTAGGTGAAGCTTTCTTT	CASTPLQGLGEAFF
-	TRBV29-1	TRBJ2-7	-	TGCAGCGTAGGGTGGAGCTCCTACGAGCAGTACTTC	CSVGWSSYEQYF
-	TRBV7-9	TRBJ2-2	-	TGTGCCAGCAGCTCACCCCAACTGACAGGAGCGAACACCGGGGAGCTGTTTTTT	CASSSPQLTGANTGELFF
-	TRBV4-3	TRBJ2-2	TRBD1	TGCGCCAGCAGGGACAGGGGGAACACCGGGGAGCTGTTTTTT	CASRDRGNTGELFF
few	TRBV25-1	TRBJ1-2	TRBD1	TGTGCCAGCACAGGGGGCGATTCAAACTATGGCTACACCTTC	CASTGGDSNYGYTF
few	TRBV11-2	TRBJ2-7	-	TGTGCCAGCAGACCTATGACAGGGAGGCTGGACGAGCAGTACTTC	CASRPMTGRLDEQYF
-	TRBV6-5	TRBJ2-7	-	TGTGCCAGCAGTTACTCGACAGGCATCTACGAGCAGTACTTC	CASSYSTGIYEQYF
-	TRBV4-1	TRBJ1-1	-	TGCGCCAGCAGCCAAGGGGGGAATCTCCGTGAAGCTTTCTTT	CASSQGGNLREAFF
few	TRBV19	TRBJ1-5	-	TGTGCCAGTAATACAGGGATCTGGGGGAATTATCAGCCCCAGCATTTT	CASNTGIWGNYQPQHF
-	TRBV19	TRBJ1-5	TRBD1	TGTGCCAGTAGTGCCCCCGGACAGGGGGGTTCCATCCAGCATTTT	CASSAPGQGGSIQHF
few	TRBV29-1	TRBJ2-5	-	TGCAGCGGCGTACACTTCCCCCAAGAGACCCAGTACTTC	CSGVHFPQETQYF
few	TRBV30	TRBJ2-7	-	TGTGCCTGGAGTGGCGTGGCTGTCTCCTACGAGCAGTACTTC	CAWSGVAVSYEQYF
-	TRBV7-9	TRBJ2-1	TRBD2	TGTGCCAGCAGCCGGACTAGCGGGGGAAACAATGAGCAGTTCTTC	CASSRTSGGNNEQFF
-	TRBV6-5	TRBJ2-7	TRBD1	TGTGCCAGCAGTTACGGGACAGGGGGCCCCGAGCAGTACTTC	CASSYGTGGPEQYF
-	TRBV7-9	TRBJ2-7	-	TGTGCCAGCAGCTTAGCAACCTACGAGCAGTACTTC	CASSLATYEQYF
few	TRBV12-5	TRBJ1-4	TRBD1	TGTGCTAGTGGGCCCGGGACAGGGAATGAAAAACTGTTTTTT	CASGPGTGNEKLFF
once	TRBV5-6	TRBJ2-5	TRBD1	TGTGCCAGCAGCCGCCGGGACAGGGTCAGCGAGACCCAGTACTTC	CASSRRDRVSETQYF
-	TRBV7-9	TRBJ2-1	TRBD1	TGTGCCAGCAGAGCCACAGGGGGGAGAAATGAGCAGTTCTTC	CASRATGGRNEQFF
-	TRBV12-5	TRBJ2-5	-	TGTGCTAGTGGTTGGGTCCAAGAGACCCAGTACTTC	CASGWVQETQYF
-	TRBV2	TRBJ1-1	-	TGTGCCAGCAGTACTGACGGTATGAACACTGAAGCTTTCTTT	CASSTDGMNTEAFF
-	TRBV27	TRBJ1-1	-	TGTGCCAGCAGTTCCCGGCAGGGGTTGACTGAAGCTTTCTTT	CASSSRQGLTEAFF
-	TRBV5-1	TRBJ2-3	-	TGCGCCAGCAGCTTGGCGCGACAGAAGACAGATACGCAGTATTTT	CASSLARQKTDTQYF
few	TRBV9	TRBJ2-7	-	TGTGCCAGCAGCTTCTCCCAAGGGGAGGGGGCCGACGAGCAGTACTTC	CASSFSQGEGADEQYF
-	TRBV6-4	TRBJ1-6	TRBD1	TGTGCCGAACCGGGACAGAACAATTCACCCCTCCACTTT	CAEPGQNNSPLHF
few	TRBV4-1	TRBJ2-1	TRBD1	TGCGCCAGCAGCCCTACGGACAGGGGGCCCACCTACAATGAGCAGTTCTTC	CASSPTDRGPTYNEQFF
few	TRBV19	TRBJ1-2	-	TGTGCCAGTAGTATTCAGGGTACTTCGAACTATGGCTACACCTTC	CASSIQGTSNYGYTF
once	TRBV7-9	TRBJ1-2	-	TGTGCCAGCAGCTTAACAAGGGGGGAAGATGGCTACACCTTC	CASSLTRGEDGYTF
-	TRBV4-1	TRBJ2-7	-	TGCGCCAGCAGCCGAGGGCCGTCTACAATCTACGAGCAGTACTTC	CASSRGPSTIYEQYF
few	TRBV27	TRBJ1-1	-	TGTGCCAGCAGTCCCCCGGGTTTGAACACTGAAGCTTTCTTT	CASSPPGLNTEAFF
many	TRBV2	TRBJ1-2	-	TGTGCCAGCAGCGATACAGCCGGCTATGGCTACACCTTC	CASSDTAGYGYTF
-	TRBV29-1	TRBJ1-1	-	TGCAGCGTCTTGGCGGAGAACACTGAAGCTTTCTTT	CSVLAENTEAFF
-	TRBV29-1	TRBJ2-3	-	TGCAGGCAGGATACGCAGTATTTT	CRQDTQYF
-	TRBV5-1	TRBJ2-7	-	TGCGCCAGCAGCGGTACTAGATCCTCCTACGAGCAGTACTTC	CASSGTRSSYEQYF
few	TRBV9	TRBJ2-3	-	TGTGCCAGCAGCGTAGGGGGAATGCAGTGGGCAGATACGCAGTATTTT	CASSVGGMQWADTQYF
few	TRBV19	TRBJ2-5	TRBD2	TGTGCCAGTAGTACCTCCGGGACTAGCGGGGAAGAGACCCAGTACTTC	CASSTSGTSGEETQYF
-	TRBV25-1	TRBJ1-5	-	TGTGCCAGCACCCTAGGGCAGTATCATCAGCCCCAGCATTTT	CASTLGQYHQPQHF
few	TRBV4-1	TRBJ2-4	-	TGCGCCAGCAGCCAAGGGGGACTAGCCAAAAACATTCAGTACTTC	CASSQGGLAKNIQYF
-	TRBV30	TRBJ2-4	-	TGTGCCTGGAGTTACGTGGACACGGCAACCGACATTCAGTACTTC	CAWSYVDTATDIQYF
-	TRBV27	TRBJ2-3	TRBD1	TGTGCCAGCAGTCTACAGGGGGCGCGGACAGATACGCAGTATTTT	CASSLQGARTDTQYF
-	TRBV7-9	TRBJ2-2	TRBD1	TGTGCCAGCAGCTCGTCTGCCGGACAGGGAGAAACCGGGGAGCTGTTTTTT	CASSSSAGQGETGELFF
few	TRBV30	TRBJ2-5	-	TGTGCCTGGACCCAGACAAACGGGGGCGTGGGGACCCAGTACTTC	CAWTQTNGGVGTQYF
few	TRBV19	TRBJ1-2	-	TGTGCCAGTAGTATGGGGTATGGCTACACCTTC	CASSMGYGYTF
-	TRBV27	TRBJ1-6	-	TGTGCCAGCAGTTTATCGATGGGGGCGCGGAATTCACCCCTCCACTTT	CASSLSMGARNSPLHF
-	TRBV27	TRBJ1-2	-	TGTGCCAGCAGTTTAGGGGGAGAAGACTATGGCTACACCTTC	CASSLGGEDYGYTF